These 27 T cell receptor beta chains originate from one sample sequenced in a study of T-cell memory formation after mild COVID-19. TCRdb recomputed calls from the 5' RACE reads with MiXCR, one row per CDR3 protein. Among some 320,000 distinct CDR3 sequences listed, about 16% were seen once. The specimen sequenced was PBMCs or a T cell subset sorted from them (not recorded which). Every receptor here comes from a man aged 18 to 35 who had mild COVID-19 (a few samples of this study predate the infection). Cell type and time point are not known.

The chain carries TRBV11-2 and TRBJ2-1, with 11 bases matching TRBD2. Germline CDR1 reads SGHAT; CDR2 reads FQNNGV. Trimming cost V 4 bases and J 5 bases; bases outside gene matches: 13. CDR3 length: 18 residues. CDR3 DNA: TGTGCCAGCAGCTCGAGGCCCATTAGCGGGGGGGTTGACAATGAGCAGTTCTTC. The encoded protein is CASSSRPISGGVDNEQFF.

This clonotype was detected a few times. This chain joins TRBV5-1 and TRBJ2-7; the D is unclear. In germline, CDR1 is SGHRS, CDR2 YFSETQ. Trimming shortened V by 0 bases and J by 2 bases, and 6 bases separated the two germline ends. The CDR3 has 13 amino acids. Written as DNA, the CDR3 is TGCGCCAGCAGCTTGGAGGGAACCTACGAGCAGTACGTC. It codes for CASSLEGTYEQYV.

This clonotype was counted only a few times. The CDR3 sequence is CASSLNDQPQHF. In DNA form, the CDR3 reads TGTGCCAGCAGTTTAAATGATCAGCCCCAGCATTTT. This chain uses TRBV12-3 or TRBV12-4 with TRBJ1-5; D is unresolved. V gave up 2 bases and J gave up 5 bases, with 4 bases separating them. This CDR3 spans 12 amino acids.

This chain uses TRBV7-2 with TRBJ1-1, with a possible D match to TRBD1 (5 bases). Trimming took 5 bases from V and 4 from J, leaving 14 bases between them. The CDR3 is 14 residues long. Germline V lookup: CDR1 SGHTA, CDR2 FQGNSA. CDR3 protein: CASSERGGGTEAFF. The CDR3 coding sequence is TGTGCCAGCAGCGAACGCGGGGGGGGCACTGAAGCTTTCTTT. Filled out from reference TRBV7-2 and TRBJ1-1, the complete variable domain reads GAGVSQSPSNKVTEKGKDVELRCDPISGHTALYWYRQSLGQGLEFLIYFQGNSAPDKSGLPSDRFSAERTGGSVSTLTIQRTQQEDSAVYLCASSERGGGTEAFFGQGTRLTVV.

This clonotype came up a few times. The V call is TRBV28, the J call TRBJ2-5; no clear D gene. V lost 6 bases and J lost 5, with 19 bases in between. Germline CDR1 is MDHEN and CDR2 is SYDVKM. CDR3 length: 15 residues. CDR3 loop: CASSPDTANVETQYF. The CDR3 DNA sequence: TGTGCCAGCAGCCCTGATACGGCCAATGTGGAGACCCAGTACTTC.

This clonotype was counted only a few times. The chain links TRBV4-3 to TRBJ1-5; no reliable D call. V was cut by 0 bases and J by 3 bases, with 12 bases left in between. In germline, CDR1 is LGHNA, CDR2 YSLEER. The CDR3 sequence is 16 residues long. As DNA, the CDR3 is TGCGCCAGCAGCCAAGATTTCCCGGGTACCAATCAGCCCCAGCATTTT. Translation: CASSQDFPGTNQPQHF.

This clonotype was seen only a few times. The genes are TRBV4-3 and TRBJ1-6; D uncertain. CDR3 size: 15 residues. The germline gives CDR1 LGHNA, CDR2 YSLEER. V was trimmed by 1 base and J by 0 bases, leaving 4 bases between them. The CDR3 region has the DNA TGCGCCAGCAGCCAAGGGGTCTCCTATAATTCACCCCTCCACTTT. The encoded protein is CASSQGVSYNSPLHF.

The sample holds many counts of this clonotype. V usage is TRBV20-1 and J usage is TRBJ2-7; 7 bases are shared with TRBD1. There are 16 residues in the CDR3. Trimming took 1 base from V and 0 from J; bases not matched to a gene: 9. Per the germline V gene, CDR1 is DFQATT and CDR2 is SNEGSKA (reference sequence). The CDR3 reads CSARGDWDRGSYEQYF. For the CDR3, the DNA is TGCAGTGCTAGAGGGGATTGGGACAGAGGCTCCTACGAGCAGTACTTC.

The J gene is TRBJ2-1, the V gene TRBV11-2, with a possible D match to TRBD2 (5 bases). Germline CDR1 SGHAT, CDR2 FQNNGV. Trimming removed 5 bases at V and 1 base at J, with 15 bases between. The CDR3 totals 16 residues. The CDR3 protein is CASSPSPGISYNEQFF. The CDR3 DNA follows: TGTGCCAGCAGCCCTTCGCCGGGGATATCCTACAATGAGCAGTTCTTC. The whole variable domain, filled in from reference TRBV11-2 and TRBJ2-1, reads EAGVAQSPRYKIIEKRQSVAFWCNPISGHATLYWYQQILGQGPKLLIQFQNNGVVDDSQLPKDRFSAERLKGVDSTLKIQPAKLEDSAVYLCASSPSPGISYNEQFFGPGTRLTVL.

This clonotype appeared a few times. The chain links TRBV20-1 to TRBJ2-3; D gene ambiguous. This CDR3 is 13 amino acids long. The V gene's germline CDR1 is DFQATT and CDR2 SNEGSKA (reference sequence). The V and J ends lost 1 base and 6 bases respectively, with 11 bases between them. CDR3 residues: CSARGSGPDTQYF. In DNA form, the CDR3 reads TGCAGTGCTAGAGGATCCGGGCCCGATACGCAGTATTTT.

The sample holds a few counts of this clonotype. The J gene is TRBJ2-7, the V gene TRBV7-9; 8 nucleotides align to TRBD1. In germline, CDR1 is SEHNR, CDR2 FQNEAQ (reference sequence). The V segment lost 5 bases and the J segment 8 bases; nucleotides outside the gene matches: 5. This CDR3 region has 12 residues. CDR3 in amino acids: CASSAQGAKQYF. The CDR3 coding sequence is TGTGCCAGCAGCGCCCAGGGGGCGAAGCAGTACTTC.

This clonotype was seen only a few times. J is TRBJ2-5 and V is TRBV7-9; 10 bases line up with TRBD2. Per germline, CDR1 SEHNR and CDR2 FQNEAQ (reference sequence). V lost 5 bases and J lost 0; bases outside the gene matches: 12. This CDR3 contains 18 residues. DNA for the CDR3: TGTGCCAGCAGCCCATCTAGCGGGAGATACCTGTACCAAGAGACCCAGTACTTC. Encoded protein: CASSPSSGRYLYQETQYF.

This clonotype was seen a single time. CDR3 sequence reads: CASSRARLTGKVWSPLHF. The DNA for the CDR3 is TGTGCCAGCAGCCGCGCCCGTCTGACAGGGAAAGTTTGGTCACCCCTCCACTTT. The chain recombines TRBV12-3 or TRBV12-4 with TRBJ1-6, with TRBD1 matching over 7 bases. The length of the CDR3 is 18 residues. V lost 6 bases and J lost 10; bases outside the gene matches: 21.

Only a few counts were recorded for this clonotype. V is TRBV7-9 and J is TRBJ2-2; maybe TRBD1 (6 bases). V was trimmed by 6 bases and J by 4 bases, leaving 9 bases between them. The V gene's germline CDR1 is SEHNR and CDR2 FQNEAQ (reference sequence). This CDR3 has 13 residues. As DNA, the CDR3 is TGTGCCAGCAGGAGGGGGTCCACCGGGGAGCTGTTTTTT. This gives the protein CASRRGSTGELFF.

This clonotype was detected many times. The V and J genes are TRBV20-1 and TRBJ1-1, with D possibly being TRBD1 (5 bases). CDR1 and CDR2 (germline): DFQATT, SNEGSKA (reference sequence). The CDR3 runs to 15 residues. V was trimmed by 0 bases and J by 5 bases, leaving 16 bases between them. The CDR3 reads CSARDPAGEGTEAFF. The CDR3, as DNA: TGCAGTGCTAGAGATCCGGCGGGGGAGGGGACTGAAGCTTTCTTT.

This clonotype was seen more than once but under ten times. The chain joins TRBV9 to TRBJ2-7; no clear D gene. Germline loops: CDR1 SGDLS, CDR2 YYNGEE. This CDR3 is built from 14 residues. V lost 1 base and J lost 0, with 8 bases in between. CDR3 amino acids: CASSVRAVSYEQYF. The DNA of the CDR3 is TGTGCCAGCAGCGTAAGGGCGGTCTCCTACGAGCAGTACTTC.

This clonotype was detected a few times. The chain carries TRBV23-1 and TRBJ2-1; no clear D gene. TRBV23-1 is designated an ORF whose function remains uncertain. This CDR3 spans 13 amino acids. Trimming took off 0 bases at V and 9 bases at J, with 9 bases between the two ends. The CDR3 DNA follows: TGCGCCAGCAGTCAATCCACGACTCGTGAGCAGTTCTTC. This gives the protein CASSQSTTREQFF.

The chain uses TRBV10-3 and TRBJ2-3; tentatively, D is TRBD1 (6 bases). This CDR3 has 14 residues. Germline CDR1 is ENHRY and CDR2 is SYGVKD. V was trimmed by 6 bases and J by 2 bases, leaving 12 bases between them. The DNA of the CDR3 is TGTGCCATCAGGGGGGACATCAACACAGATACGCAGTATTTT. The encoded protein is CAIRGDINTDTQYF.

This rearrangement joins TRBV9 to TRBJ2-5, with 8 bases matching TRBD1. Trimming cost V 0 bases and J 4 bases; bases outside gene matches: 14. This CDR3 spans 18 amino acids. CDR1 is SGDLS and CDR2 is YYNGEE in the germline V gene. The CDR3 DNA reads as TGTGCCAGCAGCGTAGCCGAGGACAGGGAAATAGGGCGAGAGACCCAGTACTTC. Translation: CASSVAEDREIGRETQYF.

The V call is TRBV28, the J call TRBJ1-1; no clear D. Germline CDR1 is MDHEN and CDR2 is SYDVKM. V gave up 8 bases and J gave up 1 base, with 17 bases separating them. The CDR3 runs 15 residues. The CDR3 here is CASLSAGWGNTEAFF. CDR3 sequence (DNA): TGTGCCAGCCTATCGGCGGGATGGGGGAACACTGAAGCTTTCTTT.

This chain links TRBV3-1 with TRBJ2-2; D remains unclear. This CDR3 spans 15 amino acids. Germline assignment: CDR1 LGHDT and CDR2 YNNKEL (reference sequence). V dropped 3 bases and J dropped 8 bases, with 16 bases sitting between them. The CDR3 DNA reads as TGTGCCAGCAGCCACCCGGACGCACTTTGGGGGGAGCTGTTTTTT. Translated, it gives CASSHPDALWGELFF. Based on the CDR3 plus reference TRBV3-1 and TRBJ2-2, the full variable domain is DTAVSQTPKYLVTQMGNDKSIKCEQNLGHDTMYWYKQDSKKFLKIMFSYNNKELIINETVPNRFSPKSPDKAHLNLHINSLELGDSAVYFCASSHPDALWGELFFGEGSRLTVL.

The chain employs TRBV6-1 and TRBJ1-5, with D perhaps TRBD1 (6 bases). This CDR3 contains 15 residues. CDR1 MNHNS and CDR2 SASEGT come from the germline V gene. The V and J ends lost 1 base and 7 bases respectively, with 14 bases between them. The CDR3 sequence is CASSEDQGSRQPQHF. CDR3 bases: TGTGCCAGCAGTGAAGATCAGGGGTCGCGACAGCCCCAGCATTTT.

This clonotype was seen a handful of times. The chain recombines TRBV7-9 with TRBJ2-2; D tentatively fits TRBD1 or TRBD2 (5 bases each). V dropped 5 bases and J dropped 1 base, with 11 bases sitting between them. The CDR3 extends over 15 amino acids. From germline, CDR1 is SEHNR and CDR2 FQNEAQ (reference sequence). The DNA for the CDR3 is TGTGCCAGCAGCCCCCGGGACGGGAACACCGGGGAGCTGTTTTTT. Translated, it gives CASSPRDGNTGELFF. The full variable domain, its missing parts supplied by reference TRBV7-9 and TRBJ2-2, is DTGVSQNPRHKITKRGQNVTFRCDPISEHNRLYWYRQTLGQGPEFLTYFQNEAQLEKSRLLSDRFSAERPKGSFSTLEIQRTEQGDSAMYLCASSPRDGNTGELFFGEGSRLTVL.

This clonotype was seen more than once but under ten times. J is TRBJ1-4 and V is TRBV11-2; the D gene is possibly TRBD1 (6 bases). CDR1 and CDR2 (germline): SGHAT, FQNNGV. V was cut by 4 bases and J by 2 bases, with 8 bases left in between. The CDR3 length is 14 residues. DNA of the CDR3: TGTGCCAGCAGCTGGGGGGGCACTAATGAAAAACTGTTTTTT. The encoded protein is CASSWGGTNEKLFF.

A few counts support this clonotype. The chain uses TRBV12-3 or TRBV12-4 and TRBJ1-3; a possible D gene is TRBD1 (6 bases). V lost 6 bases, J lost 4 bases, and 16 bases lay in between. The CDR3 covers 15 residues. DNA of the CDR3: TGTGCCAGCAGACCGACAGGCGCTAGCGGAAACACCATATATTTT. Its translation is CASRPTGASGNTIYF.

The chain employs TRBV6-5 and TRBJ1-1; the D gene is possibly TRBD1 (5 bases). The length of the CDR3 is 13 residues. CDR1 is MNHEY, CDR2 SVGAGI, per germline. Between the trimmed V and J ends, which lost 5 bases and 0 bases, there was a span of 7 bases. This CDR3 reads CASSQTVNTEAFF. The CDR3 DNA follows: TGTGCCAGCAGTCAGACAGTGAACACTGAAGCTTTCTTT.

This chain uses TRBV10-3 with TRBJ1-1; 10 nucleotides match TRBD1. CDR3 length equals 13 residues. The germline gives CDR1 ENHRY, CDR2 SYGVKD. V shed 6 bases and J 3 bases; nucleotides not matched to a gene: 1. The DNA for the CDR3 is TGTGCCATCAGAGGACAGGGGGACACTGAAGCTTTCTTT. Its protein product is CAIRGQGDTEAFF.